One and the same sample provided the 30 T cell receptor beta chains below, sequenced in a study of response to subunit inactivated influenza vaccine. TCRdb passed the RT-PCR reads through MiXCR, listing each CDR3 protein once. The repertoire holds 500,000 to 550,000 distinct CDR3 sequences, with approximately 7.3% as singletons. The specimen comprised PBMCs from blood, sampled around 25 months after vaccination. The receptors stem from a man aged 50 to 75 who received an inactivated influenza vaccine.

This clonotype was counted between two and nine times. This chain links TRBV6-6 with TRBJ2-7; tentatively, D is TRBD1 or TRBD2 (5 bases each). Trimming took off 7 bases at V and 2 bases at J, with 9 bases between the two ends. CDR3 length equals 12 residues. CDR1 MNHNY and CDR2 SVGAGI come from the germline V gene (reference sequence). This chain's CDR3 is CASTGRAYEQYF. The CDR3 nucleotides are TGTGCCAGCACAGGGCGGGCCTACGAGCAGTACTTC.

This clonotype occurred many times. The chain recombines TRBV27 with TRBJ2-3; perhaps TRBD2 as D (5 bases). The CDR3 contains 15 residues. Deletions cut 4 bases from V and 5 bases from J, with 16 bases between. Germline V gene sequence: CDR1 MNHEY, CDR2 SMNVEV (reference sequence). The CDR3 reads CASSSLGVAIDTQYF. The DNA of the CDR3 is TGTGCCAGCAGTTCGCTTGGAGTAGCGATAGATACGCAGTATTTT.

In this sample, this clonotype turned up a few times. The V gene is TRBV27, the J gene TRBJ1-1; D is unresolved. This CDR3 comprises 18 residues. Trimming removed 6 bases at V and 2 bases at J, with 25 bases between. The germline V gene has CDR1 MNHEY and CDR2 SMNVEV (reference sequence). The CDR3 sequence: CASRIWAEGKVGNTEAFF. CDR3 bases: TGTGCCAGCAGAATATGGGCAGAAGGTAAGGTCGGAAACACTGAAGCTTTCTTT.

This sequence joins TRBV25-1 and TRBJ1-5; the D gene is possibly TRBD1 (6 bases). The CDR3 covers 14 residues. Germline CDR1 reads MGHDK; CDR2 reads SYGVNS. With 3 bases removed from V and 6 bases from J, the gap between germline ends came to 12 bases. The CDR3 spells CASSEAGGGQPQHF. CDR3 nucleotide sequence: TGTGCCAGCAGTGAGGCCGGGGGCGGTCAGCCCCAGCATTTT.

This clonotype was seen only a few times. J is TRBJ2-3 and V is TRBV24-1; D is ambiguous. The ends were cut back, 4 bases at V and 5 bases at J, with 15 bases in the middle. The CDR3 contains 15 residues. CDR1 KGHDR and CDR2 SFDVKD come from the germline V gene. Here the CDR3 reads CATSDLMGPKDTQYF. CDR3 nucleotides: TGTGCCACCAGTGACCTCATGGGCCCGAAAGATACGCAGTATTTT.

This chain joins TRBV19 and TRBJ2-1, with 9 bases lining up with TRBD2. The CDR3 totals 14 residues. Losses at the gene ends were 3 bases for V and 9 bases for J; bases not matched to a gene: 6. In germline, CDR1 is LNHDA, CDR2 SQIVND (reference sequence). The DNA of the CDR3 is TGTGCCAGTAGTATGTTAGCGGGGGTGGGTGAGCAGTTCTTC. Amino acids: CASSMLAGVGEQFF.

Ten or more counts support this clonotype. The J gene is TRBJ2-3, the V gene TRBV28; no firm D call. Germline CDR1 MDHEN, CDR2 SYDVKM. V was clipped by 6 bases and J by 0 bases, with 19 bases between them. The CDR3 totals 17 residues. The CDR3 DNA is TGTGCCAGCAGCCCACCCCTCACAAACCCTAGCACAGATACGCAGTATTTT. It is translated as CASSPPLTNPSTDTQYF.

CDR3 sequence reads: CASSLGLAGPSYF. For the CDR3, the DNA is TGTGCCAGCAGTTTGGGACTAGCGGGGCCTTCTTACTTC. The chain links TRBV12-3 or TRBV12-4 to TRBJ2-5; TRBD2 matches at 13 bases. The CDR3 totals 13 residues. After removal of 3 bases from V and 14 bases from J, the junction contained 6 bases not matched to a gene.

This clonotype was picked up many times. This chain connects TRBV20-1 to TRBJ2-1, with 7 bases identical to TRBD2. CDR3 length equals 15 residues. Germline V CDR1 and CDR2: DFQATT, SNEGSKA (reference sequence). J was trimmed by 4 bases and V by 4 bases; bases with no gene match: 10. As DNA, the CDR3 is TGCAGTGCTACCGCACTGGGGGGGATATACAATGAGCAGTTCTTC. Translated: CSATALGGIYNEQFF.

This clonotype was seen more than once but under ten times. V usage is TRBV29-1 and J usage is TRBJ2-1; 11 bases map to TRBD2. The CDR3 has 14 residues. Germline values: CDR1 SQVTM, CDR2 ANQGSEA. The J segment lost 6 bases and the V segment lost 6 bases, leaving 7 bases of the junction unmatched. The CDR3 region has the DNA TGCAGCGTAACACGACTAGCGGGGCGCAATGAGCAGTTCTTC. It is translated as CSVTRLAGRNEQFF.

The CDR3 here is CAIRIGLAGGPEQYF. The CDR3 DNA reads TGTGCCATCAGGATCGGACTAGCGGGGGGGCCAGAGCAGTACTTC. This sequence joins TRBV10-3 and TRBJ2-7, with 15 bases identical to TRBD2. Germline loops: CDR1 ENHRY, CDR2 SYGVKD. The junction had 7 bases not matched to a gene; V was cut back by 6 bases and J by 7 bases. This CDR3 is 15 amino acids long.

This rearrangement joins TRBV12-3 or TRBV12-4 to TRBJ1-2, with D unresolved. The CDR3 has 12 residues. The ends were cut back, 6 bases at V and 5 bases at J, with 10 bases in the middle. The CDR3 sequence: CASSHSFYGYTF. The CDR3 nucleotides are TGTGCCAGCAGCCACAGCTTTTATGGCTACACCTTC.

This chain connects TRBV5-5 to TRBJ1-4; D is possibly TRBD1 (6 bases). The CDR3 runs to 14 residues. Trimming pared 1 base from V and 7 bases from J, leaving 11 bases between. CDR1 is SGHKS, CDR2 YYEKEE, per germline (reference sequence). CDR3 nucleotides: TGTGCCAGCAGCTTGATTGGCAGGGGTGAAAAACTGTTTTTT. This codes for CASSLIGRGEKLFF. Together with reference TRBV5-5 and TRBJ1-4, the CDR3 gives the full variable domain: DAGVTQSPTHLIKTRGQQVTLRCSPISGHKSVSWYQQVLGQGPQFIFQYYEKEERGRGNFPDRFSARQFPNYSSELNVNALLLGDSALYLCASSLIGRGEKLFFGSGTQLSVL.

The CDR3 here is CASSLRWESYNEQFF. CDR3 sequence (DNA): TGTGCCAGCAGCTTAAGGTGGGAGTCCTACAATGAGCAGTTCTTC. The chain combines TRBV7-9 with TRBJ2-1; D may be TRBD2 (5 bases). V was pared by 2 bases and J by 1 base, with 9 bases between. This CDR3 has 15 residues. Germline CDR1 and CDR2: SEHNR and FQNEAQ (reference sequence). The entire variable domain, with the rest obtained from reference TRBV7-9 and TRBJ2-1, is as follows: DTGVSQNPRHKITKRGQNVTFRCDPISEHNRLYWYRQTLGQGPEFLTYFQNEAQLEKSRLLSDRFSAERPKGSFSTLEIQRTEQGDSAMYLCASSLRWESYNEQFFGPGTRLTVL.

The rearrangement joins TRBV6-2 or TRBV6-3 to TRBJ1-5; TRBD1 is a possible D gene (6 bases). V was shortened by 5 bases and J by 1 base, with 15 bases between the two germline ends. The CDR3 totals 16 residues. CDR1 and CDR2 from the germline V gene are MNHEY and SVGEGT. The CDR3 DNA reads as TGTGCCAGCAGTCGTACCGACAGGATAAGCAATCAGCCCCAGCATTTT. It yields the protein CASSRTDRISNQPQHF.

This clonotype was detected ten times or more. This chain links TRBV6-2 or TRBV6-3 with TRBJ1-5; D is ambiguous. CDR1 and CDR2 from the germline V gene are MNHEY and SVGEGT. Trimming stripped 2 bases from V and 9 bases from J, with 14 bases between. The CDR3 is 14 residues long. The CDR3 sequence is CASSYAGRAGPQHF. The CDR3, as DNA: TGTGCCAGCAGTTACGCCGGGCGGGCGGGGCCCCAGCATTTT.

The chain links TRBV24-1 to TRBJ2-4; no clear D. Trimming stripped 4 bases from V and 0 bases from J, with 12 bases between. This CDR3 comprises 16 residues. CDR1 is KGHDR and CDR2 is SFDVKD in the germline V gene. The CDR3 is CATSDPRWRAKNIQYF. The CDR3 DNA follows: TGTGCCACCAGTGACCCCCGGTGGAGAGCCAAAAACATTCAGTACTTC.

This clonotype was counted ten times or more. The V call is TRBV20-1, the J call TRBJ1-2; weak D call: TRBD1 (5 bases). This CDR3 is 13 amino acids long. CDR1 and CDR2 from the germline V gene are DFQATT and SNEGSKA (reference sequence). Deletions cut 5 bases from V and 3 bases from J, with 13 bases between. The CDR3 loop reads CSALSGGDYGYTF. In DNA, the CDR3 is TGCAGTGCTCTCAGCGGAGGGGACTATGGCTACACCTTC.

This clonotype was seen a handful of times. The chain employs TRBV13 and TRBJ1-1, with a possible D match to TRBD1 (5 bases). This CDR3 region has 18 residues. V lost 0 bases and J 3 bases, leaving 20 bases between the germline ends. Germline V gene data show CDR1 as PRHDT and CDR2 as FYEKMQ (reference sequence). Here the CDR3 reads CASSLGLASGKRDTEAFF. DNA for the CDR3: TGTGCCAGCAGCTTAGGCCTTGCCTCAGGGAAGAGGGACACTGAAGCTTTCTTT.

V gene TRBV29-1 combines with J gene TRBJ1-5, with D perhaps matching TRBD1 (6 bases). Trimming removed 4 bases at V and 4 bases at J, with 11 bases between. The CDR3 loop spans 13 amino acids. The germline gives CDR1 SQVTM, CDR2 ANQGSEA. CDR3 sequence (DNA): TGCAGCGTTGCCCGGACAGAAAATCAGCCCCAGCATTTT. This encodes CSVARTENQPQHF.

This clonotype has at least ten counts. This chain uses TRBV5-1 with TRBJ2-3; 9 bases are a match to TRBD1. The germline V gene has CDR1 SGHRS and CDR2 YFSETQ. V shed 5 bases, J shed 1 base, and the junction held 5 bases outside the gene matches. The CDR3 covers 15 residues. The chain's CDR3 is CASRGTGGRTDTQYF. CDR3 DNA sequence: TGCGCCAGCAGGGGAACAGGGGGCCGCACAGATACGCAGTATTTT.

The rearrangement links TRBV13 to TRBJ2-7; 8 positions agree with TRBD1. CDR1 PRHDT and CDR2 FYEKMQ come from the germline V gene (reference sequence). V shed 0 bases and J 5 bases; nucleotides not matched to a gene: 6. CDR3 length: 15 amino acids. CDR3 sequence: CASSLGGQGANEQYF. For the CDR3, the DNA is TGTGCCAGCAGCTTAGGTGGACAGGGCGCCAACGAGCAGTACTTC.

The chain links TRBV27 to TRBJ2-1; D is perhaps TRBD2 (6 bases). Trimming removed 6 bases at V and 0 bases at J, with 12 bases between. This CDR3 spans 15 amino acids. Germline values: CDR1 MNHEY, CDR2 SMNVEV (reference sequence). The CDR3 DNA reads TGTGCCAGCAGGGGACTCCAGAGCTCCTACAATGAGCAGTTCTTC. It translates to CASRGLQSSYNEQFF.

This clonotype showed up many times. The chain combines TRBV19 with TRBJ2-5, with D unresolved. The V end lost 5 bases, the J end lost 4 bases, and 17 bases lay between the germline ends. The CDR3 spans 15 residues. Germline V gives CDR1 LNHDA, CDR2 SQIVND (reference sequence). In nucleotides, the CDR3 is TGTGCCAGTAGTCGCCTCGACGGGCTAGGAGAGACCCAGTACTTC. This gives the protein CASSRLDGLGETQYF.

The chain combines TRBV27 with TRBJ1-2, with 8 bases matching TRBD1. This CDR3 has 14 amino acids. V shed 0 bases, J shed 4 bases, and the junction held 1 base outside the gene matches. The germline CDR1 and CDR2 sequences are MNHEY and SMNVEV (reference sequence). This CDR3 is CASSLSTGGYGYTF. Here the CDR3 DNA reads TGTGCCAGCAGTTTATCAACAGGGGGCTATGGCTACACCTTC.

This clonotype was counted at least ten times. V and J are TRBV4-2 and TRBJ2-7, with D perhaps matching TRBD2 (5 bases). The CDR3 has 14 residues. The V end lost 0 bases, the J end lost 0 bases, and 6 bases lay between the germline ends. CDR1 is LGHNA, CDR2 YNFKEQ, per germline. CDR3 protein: CASSQDTSSYEQYF. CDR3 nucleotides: TGTGCCAGCAGCCAAGATACTAGCTCCTACGAGCAGTACTTC.

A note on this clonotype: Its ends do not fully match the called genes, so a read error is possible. The chain's CDR3 is CASCQEVSYNSPLHF. CDR3 nucleotide sequence: TGCGCCAGCTGCCAAGAGGTCTCCTATAATTCACCCCTCCACTTT. J is TRBJ1-6 and V is TRBV4-3; D gene unclear. The CDR3 covers 15 residues. From germline, CDR1 is LGHNA and CDR2 YSLEER.

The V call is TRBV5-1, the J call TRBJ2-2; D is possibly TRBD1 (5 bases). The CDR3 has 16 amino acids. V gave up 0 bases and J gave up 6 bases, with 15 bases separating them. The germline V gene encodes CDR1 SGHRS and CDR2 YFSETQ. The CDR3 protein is CASSLAQGGLAGELFF. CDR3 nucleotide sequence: TGCGCCAGCAGCTTGGCCCAGGGTGGGCTGGCCGGGGAGCTGTTTTTT.

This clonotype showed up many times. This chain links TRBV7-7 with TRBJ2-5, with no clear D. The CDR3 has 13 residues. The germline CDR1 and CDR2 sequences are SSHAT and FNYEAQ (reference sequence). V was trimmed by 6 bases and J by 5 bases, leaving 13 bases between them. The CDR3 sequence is CASSLGVGETQYF. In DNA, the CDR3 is TGTGCCAGCAGTTTGGGTGTAGGGGAGACCCAGTACTTC.

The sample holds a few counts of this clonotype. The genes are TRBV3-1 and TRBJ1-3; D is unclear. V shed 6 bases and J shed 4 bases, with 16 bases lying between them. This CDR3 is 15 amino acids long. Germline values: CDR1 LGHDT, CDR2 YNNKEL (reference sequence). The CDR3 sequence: CASRTRPSPGNTIYF. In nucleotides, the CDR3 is TGTGCCAGCAGAACCAGGCCTTCTCCCGGAAACACCATATATTTT. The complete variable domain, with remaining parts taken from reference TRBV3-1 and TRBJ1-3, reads DTAVSQTPKYLVTQMGNDKSIKCEQNLGHDTMYWYKQDSKKFLKIMFSYNNKELIINETVPNRFSPKSPDKAHLNLHINSLELGDSAVYFCASRTRPSPGNTIYFGEGSWLTVV.